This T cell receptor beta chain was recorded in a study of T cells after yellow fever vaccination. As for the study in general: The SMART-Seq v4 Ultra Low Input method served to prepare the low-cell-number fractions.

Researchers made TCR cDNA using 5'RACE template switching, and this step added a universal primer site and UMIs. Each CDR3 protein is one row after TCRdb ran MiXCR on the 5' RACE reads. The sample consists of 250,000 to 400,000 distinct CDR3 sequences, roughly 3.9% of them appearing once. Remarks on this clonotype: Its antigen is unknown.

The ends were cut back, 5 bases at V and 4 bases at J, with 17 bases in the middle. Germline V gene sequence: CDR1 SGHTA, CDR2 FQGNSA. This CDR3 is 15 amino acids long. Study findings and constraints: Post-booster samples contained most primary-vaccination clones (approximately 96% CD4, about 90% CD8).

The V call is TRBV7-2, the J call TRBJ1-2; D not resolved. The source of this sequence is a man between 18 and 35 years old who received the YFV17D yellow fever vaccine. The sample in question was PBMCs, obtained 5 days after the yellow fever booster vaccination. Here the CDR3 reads CASSAFRAGLYGYTF. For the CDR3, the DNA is TGTGCCAGCAGCGCGTTTCGGGCGGGTCTCTATGGCTACACCTTC.